These 20 T cell receptor beta chains originate from one sample sequenced in a study of cytomegalovirus exposure and HLA in healthy donors. The PCR made use of 60 Vbeta and 13 Jbeta primers. This table comes from immunoSEQ multiplex PCR, and its TCRdb copy is limited to in-frame clones, with some not included. The sample lists about 160,000 clones; about 72% were seen once. The specimen was PBMCs. The receptors here all came from a man in his fifties in good health and CMV-seropositive.

V is TRBV5-6 and J is TRBJ1-2; no clear D gene. The V end was cut by 6 bases, the J end by 4 bases, with 13 bases between. Germline CDR1 and CDR2: SGHDT and YYEEEE. CDR3 length: 13 amino acids. DNA of the CDR3: TGTGCCAGCATCGTGCGGGGTTTCTATGGCTACACCTTC. Its translation is CASIVRGFYGYTF.

This chain links TRBV6-1 with TRBJ1-2, with a possible D match to TRBD1 (5 bases). This CDR3 comprises 15 residues. Germline CDR1 reads MNHNS; CDR2 reads SASEGT. V was shortened by 3 bases and J by 2 bases, with 13 bases between the two germline ends. The CDR3: CASSDLSGPNYGYTF. The CDR3 DNA sequence: TGTGCCAGCAGTGATCTCTCAGGGCCAAACTATGGCTACACCTTC.

The V call is TRBV28, the J call TRBJ1-2; unclear D gene. Germline-derived CDR1 and CDR2 are MDHEN and SYDVKM. Trimming cost V 1 base and J 7 bases, with 13 bases left between them. The CDR3 totals 14 residues. The CDR3 DNA follows: TGTGCCAGCAGTTTATTCTCCCCTGAGCGTGGCTACACCTTC. Amino acid sequence: CASSLFSPERGYTF.

This rearrangement joins TRBV28 to TRBJ2-1; TRBD1 matches 7 bases. The CDR3 consists of 18 residues. Germline CDR1 is MDHEN and CDR2 is SYDVKM. Trimming took 7 bases from V and 7 from J; bases not matched to a gene: 22. CDR3 protein: CASITGSRGQGLRNEQFF. The DNA of the CDR3 is TGTGCCAGCATCACCGGAAGTAGGGGGCAGGGGTTGAGGAATGAGCAGTTCTTC.

In its sample, this clone was seen a few times. The chain has TRBV7-8 and TRBJ1-6; D gene uncertain. V gave up 1 base and J gave up 7 bases, with 14 bases separating them. Per the germline V gene, CDR1 is SGHVS and CDR2 is FQNEAQ. This CDR3 is 16 amino acids long. CDR3 bases: TGTGCCAGCAGCTTAGGTCTGGGGAGAGACAATTCACCCCTCCACTTT. Its protein is CASSLGLGRDNSPLHF.

V is TRBV11-3 and J is TRBJ2-1, with D tentatively TRBD1 (6 bases). Germline V gene sequence: CDR1 SGHNT, CDR2 YENEEA. V dropped 2 bases and J dropped 8 bases, with 16 bases sitting between them. The CDR3 sequence is 15 residues long. CDR3 in DNA: TGTGCCAGCAGCTTAACATCTGCTGGGGGCCATGAGCAGTTCTTC. It specifies CASSLTSAGGHEQFF.

This chain joins TRBV4-3 and TRBJ2-2; TRBD1 matches 7 bases. The CDR3 runs 15 residues. Per the germline V gene, CDR1 is LGHNA and CDR2 is YSLEER. V gave up 3 bases and J gave up 5 bases; unmatched junction bases: 6. The CDR3 sequence: CASSQAMTGTGELFF. The CDR3, as DNA: TGCGCCAGCAGCCAGGCGATGACAGGGACCGGGGAGCTGTTTTTT.

The rearrangement links TRBV11-2 to TRBJ1-1; D not certain. The CDR3 is 12 residues long. V lost 3 bases and J 7 bases, leaving 9 bases between the germline ends. Germline V gene sequence: CDR1 SGHAT, CDR2 FQNNGV. CDR3 region: CASSFITSEAFF. CDR3 nucleotide sequence: TGTGCCAGCAGCTTCATTACCAGTGAAGCTTTCTTT.

The chain recombines TRBV5-1 with TRBJ1-3; 8 positions match TRBD1. Per germline, CDR1 SGHRS and CDR2 YFSETQ. CDR3 length: 15 residues. Germline trimming cut 0 bases from V and 3 bases from J; bases unmatched to any gene: 2. Here the CDR3 reads CASSLDRGFGNTIYF. DNA of the CDR3: TGCGCCAGCAGCTTGGACAGGGGGTTTGGAAACACCATATATTTT.

The CDR3 protein is CASRDGRGQTQPQHF. In DNA form, the CDR3 reads TGTGCCAGCAGGGACGGTAGGGGGCAGACTCAGCCCCAGCATTTT. The V and J genes are TRBV2 and TRBJ1-5; 7 bases fit TRBD1. The germline V gene has CDR1 SNHLY and CDR2 FYNNEI. This CDR3 has 15 residues. Germline trimming cut 6 bases from V and 6 bases from J; bases unmatched to any gene: 11.

This clone has only a few counts. The CDR3 loop reads CASSDSGQGVRRFF. CDR3 DNA sequence: TGTGCCAGCAGTGATTCGGGACAGGGGGTTCGTCGTTTCTTT. The chain combines TRBV25-1 with TRBJ1-1; 11 nucleotides align to TRBD1. The V and J ends lost 3 bases and 13 bases, in that order; junction bases with no gene match: 10. Germline loops: CDR1 MGHDK, CDR2 SYGVNS. The CDR3 runs to 14 residues. Variable domain in full (rest from reference TRBV25-1 and TRBJ1-1): EADIYQTPRYLVIGTGKKITLECSQTMGHDKMYWYQQDPGMELHLIHYSYGVNSTEKGDLSSESTVSRIRTEHFPLTLESARPSHTSQYLCASSDSGQGVRRFFGQGTRLTVV.

This rearrangement joins TRBV6-1 to TRBJ2-5, with D tentatively TRBD2 (7 bases). This CDR3 spans 15 amino acids. Germline V gene data show CDR1 as MNHNS and CDR2 as SASEGT. Trimming removed 5 bases from V and 5 bases from J, with 18 bases in between. CDR3 amino acids: CASSPSGGALETQYF. CDR3 nucleotides: TGTGCCAGCAGTCCTAGTGGGGGGGCCCTGGAGACCCAGTACTTC.

The genes are TRBV5-1 and TRBJ1-1; 7 nucleotides agree with TRBD1. The ends lost 0 bases at V and 2 bases at J; junction bases unmatched: 4. This CDR3 has 15 residues. CDR1 is SGHRS, CDR2 YFSETQ, per germline. The CDR3 reads CASSLGTGGNTEAFF. The CDR3 bases are TGCGCCAGCAGCTTGGGGACAGGAGGAAACACTGAAGCTTTCTTT.

The chain joins TRBV28 to TRBJ2-3; a weak D match, TRBD1 (5 bases). Trimming shortened V by 6 bases and J by 7 bases, and 20 bases separated the two germline ends. The germline CDR1 and CDR2 sequences are MDHEN and SYDVKM. This CDR3 comprises 15 residues. The CDR3 loop is CASSDVQGASNTQYF. CDR3 coding DNA: TGTGCCAGCAGCGACGTCCAAGGGGCATCAAATACGCAGTATTTT.

CDR3 region: CASSLEGGLITGELFF. CDR3 DNA: TGTGCCAGCAGCTTAGAGGGCGGGCTGATAACCGGGGAGCTGTTTTTT. The rearrangement joins TRBV7-6 to TRBJ2-2; D might be TRBD2 (5 bases). This CDR3 comprises 16 residues. CDR1 SGHVS and CDR2 FNYEAQ come from the germline V gene. V was pared by 1 base and J by 5 bases, with 14 bases between.

The V and J genes are TRBV7-9 and TRBJ2-3, with D unclear. V lost 5 bases to trimming and J lost 0 bases, with 12 bases between them. The CDR3 length is 15 residues. Germline CDR1 is SEHNR and CDR2 is FQNEAQ (reference sequence). CDR3: CASSLGQPSTDTQYF. The CDR3 nucleotides are TGTGCCAGCAGCCTTGGGCAACCCAGCACAGATACGCAGTATTTT.

V gene TRBV23-1 combines with J gene TRBJ2-3, with a tentative D call TRBD1 (6 bases). TRBV23-1 is given ORF status, its function remaining uncertain. V shed 6 bases and J shed 2 bases, with 18 bases lying between them. There are 16 residues in the CDR3. DNA of the CDR3: TGCGCCAGCAGCCAAACGGACAGCCAACCCACAGATACGCAGTATTTT. Translation gives CASSQTDSQPTDTQYF.

V usage is TRBV30 and J usage is TRBJ2-5; TRBD1 is a possible D gene (6 bases). The ends were cut back, 2 bases at V and 1 base at J, with 8 bases in the middle. This CDR3 has 13 amino acids. Germline assignment: CDR1 GTSNPN and CDR2 SVGIG (reference sequence). In DNA, the CDR3 is TGTGCCTGGAGTCAGGGGATCCAAGAGACCCAGTACTTC. Protein sequence: CAWSQGIQETQYF. The full variable domain, with the rest looked up from reference TRBV30 and TRBJ2-5, is SQTIHQWPATLVQPVGSPLSLECTVEGTSNPNLYWYRQAAGRGLQLLFYSVGIGQISSEVPQNLSASRPQDRQFILSSKKLLLSDSGFYLCAWSQGIQETQYFGPGTRLLVL.

The chain uses TRBV18 and TRBJ2-7; TRBD1 agrees at 7 bases. In germline, CDR1 is KGHSH, CDR2 LQKENI. J lost 6 bases, V lost 3 bases, and 14 bases had no gene match. The CDR3 consists of 16 residues. The CDR3: CASSPSPLVGGSEQYF. The CDR3 DNA reads TGTGCCAGCTCACCGAGCCCCTTGGTAGGGGGCTCCGAGCAGTACTTC.

Note on this clone: Other nucleotide sequences from this sample produce the same CDR3. This rearrangement joins TRBV5-6 to TRBJ1-3; 9 bases agree with TRBD1. The CDR3 consists of 15 residues. Unmatched junction bases numbered 9, after V lost 4 bases and J lost 7 bases. Germline V gene data show CDR1 as SGHDT and CDR2 as YYEEEE. CDR3 loop: CASSAYRGLSNTIYF. In DNA, the CDR3 is TGTGCCAGCAGCGCATACAGGGGGCTAAGTAACACCATATATTTT.